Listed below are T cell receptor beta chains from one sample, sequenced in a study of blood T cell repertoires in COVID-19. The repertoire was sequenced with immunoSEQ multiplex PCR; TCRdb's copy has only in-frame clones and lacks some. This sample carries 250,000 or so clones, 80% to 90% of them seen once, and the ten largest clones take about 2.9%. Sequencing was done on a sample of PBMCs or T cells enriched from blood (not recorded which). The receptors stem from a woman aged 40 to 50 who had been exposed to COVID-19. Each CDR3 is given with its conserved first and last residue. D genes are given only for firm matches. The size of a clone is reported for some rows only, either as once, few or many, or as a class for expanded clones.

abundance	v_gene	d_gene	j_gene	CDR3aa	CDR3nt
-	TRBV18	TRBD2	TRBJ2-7	CASSPSGGIEQYF	TGTGCCAGCTCACCATCGGGGGGGATCGAGCAGTACTTC
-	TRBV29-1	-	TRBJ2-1	CSVDEKGGSYNEQFF	TGCAGCGTTGACGAAAAAGGGGGTTCCTACAATGAGCAGTTCTTC
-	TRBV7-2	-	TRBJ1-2	CASSLARSGTRGSYGYTF	TGTGCCAGCAGCTTAGCGCGCTCCGGGACAAGGGGTTCCTATGGCTACACCTTC
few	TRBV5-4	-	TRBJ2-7	CASSFPSQGYEQYF	TGTGCCAGCAGCTTCCCGAGCCAGGGGTACGAGCAGTACTTC
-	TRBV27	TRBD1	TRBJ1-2	CASSSGTGGLSYTF	TGTGCCAGCTCTTCCGGGACAGGGGGCCTATCCTACACCTTC
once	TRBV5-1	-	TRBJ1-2	CASSPGNGYTF	TGCGCCAGCAGCCCGGGGAATGGCTACACCTTC
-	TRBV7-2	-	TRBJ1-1	CASSPLQQGKGTEAFF	TGTGCCAGCAGCCCCCTCCAACAGGGAAAGGGGACTGAAGCTTTCTTT
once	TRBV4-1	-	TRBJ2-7	CASSRLRTSSQYEQYF	TGCGCCAGCAGCCGATTACGGACATCAAGTCAATACGAGCAGTACTTC
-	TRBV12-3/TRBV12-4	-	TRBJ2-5	CASSGPGQETQYF	TGTGCCAGCAGTGGACCGGGACAAGAGACCCAGTACTTC
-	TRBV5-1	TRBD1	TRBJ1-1	CASSGLQGSGTEAFF	TGCGCCAGCAGCGGCTTACAGGGGTCGGGGACTGAAGCTTTCTTT
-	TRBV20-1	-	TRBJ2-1	CSAMTSNEQFF	TGCAGTGCGATGACTAGCAATGAGCAGTTCTTC
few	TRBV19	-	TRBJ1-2	CASSTDSYYGYTF	TGTGCCAGTAGTACCGACAGTTACTATGGCTACACCTTC
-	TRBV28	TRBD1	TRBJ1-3	CASLLTTGVTNTIYF	TGTGCCAGCCTCCTTACGACAGGGGTCACGAACACCATATATTTT
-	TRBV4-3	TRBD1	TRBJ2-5	CASSQTTGVAETQYF	TGCGCCAGCAGCCAGACGACAGGGGTAGCGGAGACCCAGTACTTC
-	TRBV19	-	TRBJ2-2	CASSILANTGELFF	TGTGCCAGTAGTATACTCGCGAACACCGGGGAGCTGTTTTTT
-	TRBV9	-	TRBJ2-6	CASSVGTVYSGANVLTF	TGTGCCAGCAGCGTAGGGACAGTATACTCTGGGGCCAACGTCCTGACTTTC
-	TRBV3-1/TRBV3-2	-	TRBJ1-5	CASSQSGGGQPQHF	TGTGCCAGCAGTCAATCGGGCGGGGGTCAGCCCCAGCATTTT
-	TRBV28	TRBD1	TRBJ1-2	CASSGFGTGDYGYTF	TGTGCCAGCAGTGGATTTGGGACAGGGGACTATGGCTACACCTTC
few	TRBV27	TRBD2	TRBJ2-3	CASSYAAGGLTDTQYF	TGTGCCAGCAGTTATGCCGCGGGAGGCCTCACAGATACGCAGTATTTT
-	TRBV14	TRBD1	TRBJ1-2	CASSLDRGGGYGYTF	TGTGCCAGCAGCCTCGACAGGGGCGGAGGCTATGGCTACACCTTC
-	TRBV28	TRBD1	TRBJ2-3	CASSGQGGGYSTDTQYF	TGTGCCAGCAGCGGACAGGGCGGCGGCTATAGCACAGATACGCAGTATTTT
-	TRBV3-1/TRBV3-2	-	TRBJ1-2	CASSQGQPYGYTF	TGTGCCAGCAGCCAAGGACAGCCGTATGGCTACACCTTC
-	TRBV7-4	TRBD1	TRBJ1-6	CASSFYLRDRNSPLHF	TGTGCCAGCAGCTTTTACCTCCGGGACAGAAATTCACCCCTCCACTTT
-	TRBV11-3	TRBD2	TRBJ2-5	CASSPGLAGVGVGETQYF	TGTGCCAGCAGCCCAGGACTAGCGGGAGTGGGTGTTGGGGAGACCCAGTACTTC
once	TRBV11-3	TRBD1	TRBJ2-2	CASSSGTGPAGELFF	TGTGCCAGCAGCTCAGGGACAGGGCCAGCCGGGGAGCTGTTTTTT
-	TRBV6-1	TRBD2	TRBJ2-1	CASSELGLAGGYEQFF	TGTGCCAGCAGTGAATTGGGACTAGCGGGAGGATATGAGCAGTTCTTC
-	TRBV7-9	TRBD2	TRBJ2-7	CASSPDPPGLAGGPYEQYF	TGTGCCAGCAGCCCCGACCCCCCGGGACTAGCGGGGGGGCCCTACGAGCAGTACTTC
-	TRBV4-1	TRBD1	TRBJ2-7	CASSHDSGTGDFYEQYF	TGCGCCAGCAGCCACGATTCCGGGACAGGCGACTTCTACGAGCAGTACTTC
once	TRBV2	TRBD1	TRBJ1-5	CASSVGQGMRPQHF	TGTGCCAGCAGTGTAGGACAGGGCATGAGGCCCCAGCATTTT
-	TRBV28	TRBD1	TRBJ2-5	CASSLETGGGETQYF	TGTGCCAGCAGTTTAGAGACAGGGGGCGGGGAGACCCAGTACTTC
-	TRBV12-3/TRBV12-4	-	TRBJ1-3	CGFGSSGNTIYF	TGTGGGTTCGGGAGCTCTGGAAACACCATATATTTT
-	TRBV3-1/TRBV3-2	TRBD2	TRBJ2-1	CASSPRTSGSGSYNEQFF	TGTGCCAGCAGCCCCCGGACTAGCGGGAGTGGGTCCTACAATGAGCAGTTCTTC
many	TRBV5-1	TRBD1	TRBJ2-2	CASSPDRGLNTGELFF	TGTGCCAGCAGCCCGGACAGGGGTTTGAACACCGGGGAGCTGTTTTTT
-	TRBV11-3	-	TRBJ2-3	CASSPRLPNTDTQYF	TGTGCCAGCAGCCCAAGACTCCCTAACACAGATACGCAGTATTTT
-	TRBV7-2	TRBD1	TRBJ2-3	CASSSQTGRADTQYF	TGTGCCAGCAGCTCGCAGACAGGGCGGGCAGATACGCAGTATTTT
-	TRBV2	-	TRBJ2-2	CASSDTRGVNTGELFF	TGTGCCAGCAGTGATACCAGGGGGGTGAACACCGGGGAGCTGTTTTTT
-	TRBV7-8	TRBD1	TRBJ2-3	CASSLGRGGQGAEDTQYF	TGTGCCAGCAGCTTAGGCCGTGGGGGACAGGGGGCGGAAGATACGCAGTATTTT
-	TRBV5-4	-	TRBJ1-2	CASSLKLGAGYGYTF	TGTGCCAGCAGCTTGAAGCTTGGGGCCGGCTATGGCTACACCTTC
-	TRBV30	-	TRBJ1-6	CAWSGQNNSPLHF	TGTGCCTGGAGTGGCCAGAATAATTCACCCCTCCACTTT
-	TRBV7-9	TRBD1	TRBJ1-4	CASSLRPSFDRGNEKLFF	TGTGCCAGCAGCTTACGACCCTCTTTTGACAGGGGAAATGAAAAACTGTTTTTT
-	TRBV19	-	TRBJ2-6	CASSIAGSGANVLTF	TGTGCCAGTAGTATAGCCGGGAGTGGGGCCAACGTCCTGACTTTC
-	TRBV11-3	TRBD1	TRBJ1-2	CASSLDGTGTWGYTF	TGTGCCAGCAGCTTAGACGGGACAGGAACGTGGGGCTACACCTTC
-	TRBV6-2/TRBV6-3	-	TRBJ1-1	CASSYSLLNTEAFF	TGTGCCAGCAGTTACTCACTTTTGAACACTGAAGCTTTCTTT
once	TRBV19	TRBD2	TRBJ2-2	CASSIGLAVPTF	TGTGCCAGTAGTATCGGGCTAGCGGTTCCCACTTTT
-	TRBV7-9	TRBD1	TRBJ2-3	CASSFRTGGGADTQYF	TGTGCCAGCAGCTTTCGGACAGGGGGAGGTGCAGATACGCAGTATTTT
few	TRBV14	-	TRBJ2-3	CASSQVAGRGPDTQYF	TGTGCCAGCAGCCAAGTGGCAGGAAGGGGCCCAGATACGCAGTATTTT
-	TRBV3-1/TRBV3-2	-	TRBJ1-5	CASSQDWGPGRYSNQPQHF	TGTGCCAGCAGCCAAGATTGGGGGCCAGGGCGGTATAGCAATCAGCCCCAGCATTTT